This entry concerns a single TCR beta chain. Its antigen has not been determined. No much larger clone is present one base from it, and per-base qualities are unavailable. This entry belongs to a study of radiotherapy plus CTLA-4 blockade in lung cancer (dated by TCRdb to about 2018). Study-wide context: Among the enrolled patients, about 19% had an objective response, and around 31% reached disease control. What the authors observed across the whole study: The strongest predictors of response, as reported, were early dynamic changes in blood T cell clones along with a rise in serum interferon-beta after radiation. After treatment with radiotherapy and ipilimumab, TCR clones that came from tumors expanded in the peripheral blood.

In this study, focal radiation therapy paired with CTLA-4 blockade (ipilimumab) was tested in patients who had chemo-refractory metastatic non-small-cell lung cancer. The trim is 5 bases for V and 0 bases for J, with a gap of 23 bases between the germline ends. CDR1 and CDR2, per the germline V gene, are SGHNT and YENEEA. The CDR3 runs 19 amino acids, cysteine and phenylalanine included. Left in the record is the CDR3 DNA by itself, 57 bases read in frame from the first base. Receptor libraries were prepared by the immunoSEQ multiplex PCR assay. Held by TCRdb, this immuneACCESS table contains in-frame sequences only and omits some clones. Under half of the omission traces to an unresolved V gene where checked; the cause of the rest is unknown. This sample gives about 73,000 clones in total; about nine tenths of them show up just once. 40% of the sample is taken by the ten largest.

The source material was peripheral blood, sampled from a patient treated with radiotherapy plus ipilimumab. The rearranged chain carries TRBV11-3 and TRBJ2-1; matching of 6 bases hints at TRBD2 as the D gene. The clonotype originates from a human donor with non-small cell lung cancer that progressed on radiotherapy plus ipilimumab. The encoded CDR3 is CASSDGGWSGFSSYNEQFF. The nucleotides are TGTGCCAGCAGCGACGGGGGTTGGAGCGGATTCAGCTCCTACAATGAGCAGTTCTTC.